This T cell receptor beta chain stems from a study of molecular identifiers for immune sequencing clone quantification. Trimming cost V 6 bases and J 0 bases, with 17 bases left between them. The CDR3 length is 15 residues. Germline V gene lookup returns CDR1 DFQATT and CDR2 SNEGSKA (reference sequence). It was from about 19,000 to 1,100,000 sorted cells, with 10%, 30% or 50% RNA, that naive CD8 libraries came. Sorting selected naive CD8 T cells with a CD8+CD4-CCR7+CD45RA+ phenotype. Previously described methods and listed TCR primers produced bulk TCR libraries. TCRdb processed the PCR reads anew with MiXCR; each CDR3 protein has one entry. The table records some 89,000 distinct CDR3 sequences, 20% to 25% of them present only once.

The clonotype was recovered from a human donor in good health. Some libraries in this study had Jurkat cell RNA spiked in. The chain joins TRBV20-1 to TRBJ2-5, with D maybe TRBD2 (5 bases). Sequencing was carried out using naive CD8+ T cells from blood, with Jurkat cell RNA spiked in. Subset reported: FACS-sorted CD8+CD4-CCR7+CD45RA+ naive T cells. CDR3 coding DNA: TGCAGTGCCCCGAGGGTCTTAAATTACCAAGAGACCCAGTACTTC. Translating gives CSAPRVLNYQETQYF.